The rows below give T cell receptor beta chains drawn from one sample of a study of CXCR4 blockade with PD-1 therapy in pancreatic cancer. The repertoire was sequenced with immunoSEQ multiplex PCR; TCRdb's copy has only in-frame clones and lacks some. The data contain 15,000 or so clones, around 70% of them singletons. The sample was tumor tissue. The receptors come from a human donor with pancreatic ductal adenocarcinoma. CDR3s include the opening cysteine and the closing phenylalanine or tryptophan. Each record gives: J gene, V gene, CDR3 protein.

TRBJ2-7 | TRBV28 | CASSRQGPYEQYF
TRBJ2-1 | TRBV15 | CATSRDIGSYNEQFF
TRBJ1-1 | TRBV28 | CASTLRRTGLTEAFF
TRBJ2-3 | TRBV4-1 | CASSQDFGGDTDTQYF
TRBJ2-7 | TRBV19 | CASATGGREQYF
TRBJ2-3 | TRBV9 | CASSENFPYTDTQYF
TRBJ1-2 | TRBV7-8 | CASSLSGGRGLNYGYTF
TRBJ2-3 | TRBV19 | CASSIEGTGPDTQYF
TRBJ1-3 | TRBV28 | CASSSGVNTIYF
TRBJ1-2 | TRBV9 | CASSEAQGVGGYTF
TRBJ1-5 | TRBV19 | CASSFRGNQPQHF
TRBJ1-1 | TRBV6-8 | CASSLTGETEAFF
TRBJ2-5 | TRBV28 | CASCVYQETQYF
TRBJ1-5 | TRBV29-1 | CSVTTGTGDQPQHF
TRBJ1-5 | TRBV28 | CASRLVYNQPQHF
TRBJ1-1 | TRBV29-1 | CSVEGDTTEAFF
TRBJ2-2 | TRBV5-1 | CASSLTSGSNTGELFF
TRBJ1-4 | TRBV28 | CASSLGGQNEKLFF
TRBJ2-1 | TRBV28 | CASRIRDYPFNEQFF
TRBJ2-7 | TRBV28 | CASRNPGTSPYF
TRBJ2-7 | TRBV28 | CASSSTLAGGRYEQYF
TRBJ1-1 | TRBV30 | CAWSARRTGTAFF
TRBJ1-5 | TRBV11-3 | CASSLGGQGSNQPQHF
TRBJ2-7 | TRBV18 | CASSELPGTKNEQYF
TRBJ1-6 | TRBV30 | CALRNGLDSPLHF
TRBJ1-1 | TRBV11-3 | CASSLVGVNTEAFF
TRBJ2-1 | TRBV25-1 | CASSGTSGVYNEQFF
TRBJ1-1 | TRBV25-1 | CASSWLGTEAFF
TRBJ2-1 | TRBV9 | CASSGGGGPYNEQFF
TRBJ1-6 | TRBV18 | CASSPRGNSPLHF
TRBJ2-5 | TRBV11-3 | CASSLVGASLQETQYF
TRBJ1-3 | TRBV9 | CASSVEGRNTIYF
TRBJ2-3 | TRBV11-3 | CASSSSGERPTDTQYF
TRBJ2-7 | TRBV5-1 | CASSLADSTAHEQYF
TRBJ2-1 | TRBV28 | CASSLGGRGNEQFF
TRBJ2-4 | TRBV6-8 | CASSPNRDSKTEYF
TRBJ2-1 | TRBV23-1 | CASSTGAGGLGDEQFF
TRBJ2-7 | TRBV15 | CATSSSYGQAYEQYF
TRBJ2-2 | TRBV15 | CATSRDRTTGELFF
TRBJ1-5 | TRBV19 | CASSRTPNQPQHF
TRBJ2-5 | TRBV28 | CASSPQGLAGVQETQYF
TRBJ2-7 | TRBV5-1 | CASSIRTGGFDEQYF